The 9 T cell receptor beta chains in this list originate from one sample, sequenced in a study of blood T cells in healthy people across ages. For the second PCR, which ran for 7 to 11 cycles, a sample-barcoded 5' primer and a J-beta primer mix were used. TCRdb re-called the 5' RACE reads with MiXCR, one entry per CDR3 protein. This table has 1.5 million to 2 million distinct CDR3 sequences, less than 50% appearing once. The source material was blood. These receptor sequences come from a woman between 40 and 50 years old in good health.

This clonotype was detected many times. V is TRBV7-2 and J is TRBJ2-7; D is uncertain. V lost 6 bases to trimming and J lost 3 bases, with 9 bases between them. This CDR3 has 12 amino acids. Germline loops: CDR1 SGHTA, CDR2 FQGNSA. The CDR3 here is CASSSVGYEQYF. CDR3 nucleotides: TGTGCCAGCAGTTCGGTAGGCTACGAGCAGTACTTC. Supplemented by reference TRBV7-2 and TRBJ2-7, the full variable domain reads GAGVSQSPSNKVTEKGKDVELRCDPISGHTALYWYRQSLGQGLEFLIYFQGNSAPDKSGLPSDRFSAERTGGSVSTLTIQRTQQEDSAVYLCASSSVGYEQYFGPGTRLTVT.

This chain connects TRBV20-1 to TRBJ2-4; the match to TRBD1 covers 10 bases. The J call may be mistaken, given a closer DNA end match to TRBJ2-7. The CDR3 loop spans 14 amino acids. Germline V CDR1 and CDR2: DFQATT, SNEGSKA (reference sequence). The CDR3 protein is CSARPRTGGYEQYF. Here the CDR3 DNA reads TGCAGTGCTAGACCCAGGACAGGGGGATACGAGCAGTACTTC.

This clonotype was detected only a few times. The chain combines TRBV27 with TRBJ2-5, with no clear D. Trimming removed 0 bases at V and 1 base at J, with 6 bases between. The CDR3 runs to 14 residues. Per germline, CDR1 MNHEY and CDR2 SMNVEV (reference sequence). This chain's CDR3 is CASSLSNSQETQYF. The CDR3 DNA is TGTGCCAGCAGTTTATCAAACAGCCAAGAGACCCAGTACTTC.

The chain links TRBV5-5 to TRBJ1-2, with D unresolved. The V gene lost 4 bases and the J gene lost 4 bases, with 17 bases spanning the gap. The CDR3 is 15 amino acids. Germline V gene sequence: CDR1 SGHKS, CDR2 YYEKEE (reference sequence). CDR3 in amino acids: CASSQAGTLFYGYTF. CDR3 nucleotides: TGTGCCAGCAGCCAGGCCGGCACGCTGTTCTATGGCTACACCTTC.

The CDR3 nucleotides are TGTGCCAGCAGCCCGCGGACAGGGGACAGGACGTTGGATGGCTACACCTTC. Translation gives CASSPRTGDRTLDGYTF. The chain is built from TRBV9 and TRBJ1-2; 9 nucleotides agree with TRBD1. Germline V gives CDR1 SGDLS, CDR2 YYNGEE. V shed 4 bases and J 6 bases; nucleotides not matched to a gene: 16. The CDR3 consists of 17 residues.

With respect to this clonotype: One end of the junction does not line up with germline, which may come from a read error. The rearrangement uses TRBV20-1 and TRBJ2-5, with D perhaps given as TRBD1 or TRBD2 (5 bases each). The germline V gene encodes CDR1 DFQATT and CDR2 SNEGSKA (reference sequence). CDR3 size: 13 residues. The CDR3 nucleotides read TGCGGTGCTACACGGGACGTGGGGGAGACCCAGTACTTC. The encoded protein is CGATRDVGETQYF.

The V call is TRBV20-1, the J call TRBJ2-7; D perhaps matches TRBD1 (5 bases). Germline CDR1 is DFQATT and CDR2 is SNEGSKA (reference sequence). CDR3 length: 12 amino acids. V lost 5 bases and J lost 3, with 11 bases in between. CDR3 in amino acids: CSALDTGYEQYF. The CDR3 region has the DNA TGCAGTGCTTTGGACACGGGCTACGAGCAGTACTTC.

A few counts support this clonotype. V is TRBV29-1 and J is TRBJ2-2; D is unclear. V lost 5 bases to trimming and J lost 0 bases, with 7 bases between them. The germline V gene has CDR1 SQVTM and CDR2 ANQGSEA. The CDR3 runs to 13 residues. The CDR3 region has the DNA TGCAGCGTTAGGTCTCCGAACACCGGGGAGCTGTTTTTT. It codes for CSVRSPNTGELFF.

The J gene is TRBJ2-3, the V gene TRBV5-1, with D perhaps matching TRBD1 (6 bases). CDR3 length: 15 amino acids. Between the trimmed V and J ends, which lost 6 bases and 4 bases, there was a span of 18 bases. CDR1 SGHRS and CDR2 YFSETQ come from the germline V gene. DNA of the CDR3: TGCGCCAGCAACCCCAGGGGTACGTCCCCAGATACGCAGTATTTT. The encoded protein is CASNPRGTSPDTQYF.